These 7 T cell receptor beta chains were all obtained from the same sample, sequenced in a study of T cell responses to AZD1222 COVID-19 vaccine. Repertoires were generated with immunoSEQ multiplex PCR, while TCRdb's copy carries only in-frame clones and drops some. Of some 130,000 clones listed, 93% were seen once; the top ten hold 5% to 5.5%. Sequences were derived from peripheral blood, sampled on day 0 of AZD1222 vaccination. These receptors all stem from an adult in good health.

The chain couples TRBV2 to TRBJ2-1; D is uncertain. V was shortened by 6 bases and J by 8 bases, with 8 bases between the two germline ends. Germline assignment: CDR1 SNHLY and CDR2 FYNNEI. The CDR3 extends over 11 amino acids. The CDR3 sequence is CASSVRHEQFF. The CDR3 DNA reads TGTGCCAGCAGCGTCCGTCATGAGCAGTTCTTC.

This chain connects TRBV6-2 or TRBV6-3 to TRBJ1-5, with TRBD1 matching over 10 bases. The CDR3 covers 18 residues. The V gene's germline CDR1 is MNHEY and CDR2 SVGEGT. The ends lost 2 bases at V and 0 bases at J; junction bases unmatched: 7. CDR3 coding DNA: TGTGCCAGCAGTTACCGCCGGGACAGGGGTTATAGCAATCAGCCCCAGCATTTT. Translating gives CASSYRRDRGYSNQPQHF.

This clone was seen only a few times. The J gene is TRBJ2-1, the V gene TRBV24-1; 7 bases fit TRBD1. V lost 0 bases and J lost 8; bases outside the gene matches: 9. From germline, CDR1 is KGHDR and CDR2 SFDVKD. The CDR3 covers 16 residues. The CDR3 region has the DNA TGTGCCACCAGTGATTTGCCTGCTAGGGGGCAGTATGAGCAGTTCTTC. Its protein product is CATSDLPARGQYEQFF.

This clone was counted a single time. V usage is TRBV6-5 and J usage is TRBJ2-7; D is possibly TRBD1 (5 bases). V dropped 6 bases and J dropped 0 bases, with 12 bases sitting between them. The CDR3 runs 14 residues. Germline lookup yields CDR1 MNHEY and CDR2 SVGAGI. DNA of the CDR3: TGTGCCAGCAGCCAGGGATTAAGCTCCTACGAGCAGTACTTC. Encoded protein: CASSQGLSSYEQYF.

V and J are TRBV5-4 and TRBJ2-7; D might be TRBD1 (5 bases). The germline V gene has CDR1 SGHNT and CDR2 YYREEE (reference sequence). V lost 4 bases and J lost 0, with 17 bases in between. This CDR3 is built from 16 residues. This CDR3 reads CASSRPDGARSYEQYF. As DNA, the CDR3 is TGTGCCAGCAGCCGTCCGGATGGGGCCCGCTCCTACGAGCAGTACTTC.

The chain is built from TRBV11-3 and TRBJ2-7; D uncertain. Germline V CDR1 and CDR2: SGHNT, YENEEA. This CDR3 spans 13 amino acids. Trimming removed 3 bases from V and 3 bases from J, with 9 bases in between. CDR3 amino acids: CASSLSVNYEQYF. Here the CDR3 DNA reads TGTGCCAGCAGCTTGAGTGTAAACTACGAGCAGTACTTC.

The chain joins TRBV19 to TRBJ1-2; D possibly corresponds to TRBD1 (5 bases). V dropped 2 bases and J dropped 8 bases, with 15 bases sitting between them. This CDR3 region has 14 residues. Germline CDR1 reads LNHDA; CDR2 reads SQIVND (reference sequence). The CDR3 bases are TGTGCCAGTAGTATAACGACAGTGAGCGGGGGCTACACCTTC. As protein: CASSITTVSGGYTF.